The 10 T cell receptor beta chains given below trace back to one sample, sequenced in a study of shared clonotypes between healthy human individuals. The assay was immunoSEQ multiplex PCR, and TCRdb's table has in-frame clones only and misses some. The sample consists of over a million clones, about 98.5% of them appearing once. The sample was naive CD4+ T cells sorted from blood. Subset specified: CD45RA+ positively selected. Receptors originate from a man aged 30-40 years in good health.

The gene calls are TRBV5-1 and TRBJ2-5; D gene ambiguous. Germline loops: CDR1 SGHRS, CDR2 YFSETQ. V dropped 1 base and J dropped 0 bases, with 10 bases sitting between them. This CDR3 is 15 amino acids long. This CDR3 is CASSLLRSYQETQYF. The CDR3 DNA reads TGCGCCAGCAGCTTGCTCAGGTCGTACCAAGAGACCCAGTACTTC.

The count of this clone is one. The chain is built from TRBV5-5 and TRBJ2-7, with D tentatively TRBD1 (6 bases). Germline-derived CDR1 and CDR2 are SGHKS and YYEKEE (reference sequence). CDR3 length: 14 amino acids. V lost 4 bases, J lost 4 bases, and 15 bases lay in between. The CDR3 sequence: CASSNIYGQYEQYF. CDR3 sequence (DNA): TGTGCCAGCAGCAATATTTACGGACAGTACGAGCAGTACTTC.

This sequence joins TRBV5-1 and TRBJ1-1, with 9 bases aligning to TRBD1. Unmatched junction bases numbered 1, after V lost 0 bases and J lost 10 bases. CDR1 and CDR2 (germline): SGHRS, YFSETQ. There are 12 residues in the CDR3. CDR3 in amino acids: CASSLVGQGAFF. The CDR3, as DNA: TGCGCCAGCAGCTTGGTGGGACAGGGAGCTTTCTTT.

The J gene is TRBJ2-3, the V gene TRBV28; the match to TRBD2 covers 10 bases. Trimming at V came to 5 bases and at J to 5 bases, leaving 7 bases not matched to a gene. The CDR3 has 15 residues. Per the germline V gene, CDR1 is MDHEN and CDR2 is SYDVKM. In DNA, the CDR3 is TGTGCCAGCAGTCTTAGCGGGAGGTTGGAAGATACGCAGTATTTT. Residues: CASSLSGRLEDTQYF.

The chain combines TRBV5-6 with TRBJ2-6; D remains unclear. Trimming removed 2 bases from V and 4 bases from J, with 7 bases in between. The CDR3 is 14 residues long. Looked up from germline, CDR1 is SGHDT and CDR2 is YYEEEE. The CDR3, as DNA: TGTGCCAGCAGCTTCTGGGTAGGGGCCAACGTCCTGACTTTC. Encoded protein: CASSFWVGANVLTF.

The chain carries TRBV4-3 and TRBJ2-7; TRBD1 is a possible D gene (6 bases). The CDR3 covers 15 residues. Germline V gene lookup returns CDR1 LGHNA and CDR2 YSLEER. Trimming cost V 4 bases and J 5 bases, with 18 bases left between them. CDR3 sequence (DNA): TGCGCCAGCAGCCCGGGGATAGGGGGATTCGACGAGCAGTACTTC. Protein: CASSPGIGGFDEQYF.

The chain recombines TRBV11-2 with TRBJ1-1; D gene unclear. The V end lost 1 base, the J end lost 6 bases, and 9 bases lay between the germline ends. The CDR3 covers 13 residues. Germline V gene lookup returns CDR1 SGHAT and CDR2 FQNNGV. The CDR3 DNA reads TGTGCCAGCAGCTTAGTAGGGAGGGCTGAAGCTTTCTTT. Its protein is CASSLVGRAEAFF.

The chain has TRBV5-4 and TRBJ2-7; possibly TRBD2 for D (5 bases). V shed 4 bases and J shed 3 bases, with 11 bases lying between them. In germline, CDR1 is SGHNT, CDR2 YYREEE (reference sequence). The CDR3 totals 13 residues. The CDR3 protein is CASSPIGSYEQYF. The CDR3, as DNA: TGTGCCAGCAGCCCAATAGGGAGCTACGAGCAGTACTTC.

The gene calls are TRBV7-2 and TRBJ1-5; TRBD1 is a possible D gene (5 bases). CDR3 size: 16 residues. From germline, CDR1 is SGHTA and CDR2 FQGNSA. Trimming removed 2 bases at V and 0 bases at J, with 11 bases between. CDR3 in DNA: TGTGCCAGCAGCTTAATTGGGGGGTATAGCAATCAGCCCCAGCATTTT. Protein sequence: CASSLIGGYSNQPQHF.

This rearrangement joins TRBV30 to TRBJ1-1; no definite D call. The CDR3 has 14 residues. Trimming removed 0 bases from V and 2 bases from J, with 10 bases in between. Germline V gives CDR1 GTSNPN, CDR2 SVGIG (reference sequence). DNA of the CDR3: TGTGCCTGGAGTGTACTCAGTACCAACACTGAAGCTTTCTTT. Amino acid sequence: CAWSVLSTNTEAFF.